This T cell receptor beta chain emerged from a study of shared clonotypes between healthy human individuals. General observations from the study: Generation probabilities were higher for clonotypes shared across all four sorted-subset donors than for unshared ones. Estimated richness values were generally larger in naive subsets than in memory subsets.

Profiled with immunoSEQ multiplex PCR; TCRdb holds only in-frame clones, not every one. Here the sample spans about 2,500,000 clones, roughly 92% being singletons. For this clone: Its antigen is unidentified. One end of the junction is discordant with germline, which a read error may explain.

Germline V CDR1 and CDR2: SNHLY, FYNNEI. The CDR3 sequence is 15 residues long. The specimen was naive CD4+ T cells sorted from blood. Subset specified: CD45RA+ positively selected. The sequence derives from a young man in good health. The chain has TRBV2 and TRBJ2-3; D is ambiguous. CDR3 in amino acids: CASSVTTLGPARGTF. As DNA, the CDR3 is TGTGCCAGCAGCGTTACGACGTTAGGGCCTGCCCGCGGAACCTTT.